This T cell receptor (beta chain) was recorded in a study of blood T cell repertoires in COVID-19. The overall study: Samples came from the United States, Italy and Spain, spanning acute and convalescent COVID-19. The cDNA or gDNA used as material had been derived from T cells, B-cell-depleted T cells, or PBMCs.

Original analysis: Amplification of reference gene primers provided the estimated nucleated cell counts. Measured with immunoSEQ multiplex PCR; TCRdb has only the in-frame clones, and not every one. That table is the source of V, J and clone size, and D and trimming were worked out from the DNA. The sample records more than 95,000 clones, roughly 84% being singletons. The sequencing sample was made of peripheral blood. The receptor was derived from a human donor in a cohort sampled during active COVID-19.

This chain's CDR3 is CASALDRSATNEKLFF. The CDR3 bases are TGTGCTAGTGCCCTTGACAGAAGTGCAACTAATGAAAAACTGTTTTTT. The chain is built from TRBV12-5 and TRBJ1-4, with D possibly matching TRBD1 (5 bases). From germline, CDR1 is LGHNT and CDR2 FRNRAP. V was shortened by 7 bases and J by 0 bases, with 15 bases between the two germline ends. CDR3 length: 16 amino acids. The full variable domain, in which reference TRBV12-5 and TRBJ1-4 provide the parts outside the CDR3, is DARVTQTPRHKVTEMGQEVTMRCQPILGHNTVFWYRQTMMQGLELLAYFRNRAPLDDSGMPKDRFSAEMPDATLATLKIQPSEPRDSAVYFCASALDRSATNEKLFFGSGTQLSVL.